These 22 T cell receptor beta chains were all obtained from the same sample, sequenced in a study of post-analysis software for immune sequencing data. Unique molecular identifiers tagged the TCR beta cDNA libraries. Each CDR3 protein gets one entry after TCRdb re-called the PCR reads with MiXCR. The sample consists of about 770,000 distinct CDR3 sequences, roughly 50% of them appearing once. General observations from the study: Patients showed TRBV5-6, TRBV5-1 and TRBV20-1 among several TRBV segments more frequent than in controls.

No antigen has been assigned to these receptors. Sequenced sample: blood. These receptor sequences come from a girl aged 5-17 years with multiple sclerosis.

V usage is TRBV29-1 and J usage is TRBJ1-4, with no clear D. Trimming took off 2 bases at V and 13 bases at J, with 11 bases between the two ends. Germline CDR1 reads SQVTM; CDR2 reads ANQGSEA. The CDR3 extends over 11 amino acids. CDR3 residues: CSVESGSRLFF. The CDR3 DNA reads TGCAGCGTTGAATCCGGCTCAAGACTGTTTTTT.

The chain combines TRBV20-1 with TRBJ2-4, with D possibly matching TRBD2 (6 bases). In germline, CDR1 is DFQATT, CDR2 SNEGSKA (reference sequence). V lost 5 bases to trimming and J lost 6 bases, with 11 bases between them. The CDR3 loop spans 12 amino acids. The CDR3 region has the DNA TGCAGTGCTTCTTCCGGGGGAAACATTCAGTACTTC. This encodes CSASSGGNIQYF.

V is TRBV4-1 and J is TRBJ2-5; D is unresolved. Germline CDR1 MGHRA, CDR2 YSYEKL. The length of the CDR3 is 14 residues. V was trimmed by 0 bases and J by 2 bases, leaving 7 bases between them. This CDR3 reads CASSQEGPQETQYF. In nucleotides, the CDR3 is TGCGCCAGCAGCCAAGAGGGTCCACAAGAGACCCAGTACTTC.

The count of this clonotype is one. V is TRBV30 and J is TRBJ1-2; no reliable D call. V gave up 4 bases and J gave up 5 bases, with 20 bases separating them. CDR1 is GTSNPN, CDR2 SVGIG, per germline (reference sequence). The CDR3 is 15 residues long. Here the CDR3 DNA reads TGTGCCTGGACGGCCCCCCAGGTCCTGTGGTATGGCTACACCTTC. Its protein product is CAWTAPQVLWYGYTF.

The chain recombines TRBV18 with TRBJ2-1; 7 bases are shared with TRBD2. J gave up 5 bases and V 7 bases, and 5 bases lay outside the gene matches. This CDR3 comprises 13 residues. Germline V CDR1 and CDR2: KGHSH, LQKENI. CDR3: CASYGTIDNEQFF. CDR3 DNA sequence: TGTGCCAGCTACGGGACTATCGACAATGAGCAGTTCTTC.

The chain joins TRBV9 to TRBJ2-7, with D uncertain. Trimming removed 2 bases at V and 2 bases at J, with 17 bases between. Germline V CDR1 and CDR2: SGDLS, YYNGEE. The CDR3 is 16 residues long. The CDR3 DNA is TGTGCCAGCAGCGTGCCTCCCTTTCCGGGCCCCTACGAGCAGTACTTC. Translation: CASSVPPFPGPYEQYF.

The V gene is TRBV6-5, the J gene TRBJ2-7; the D gene is possibly TRBD2 (6 bases). CDR3 length equals 14 residues. Germline-derived CDR1 and CDR2 are MNHEY and SVGAGI. V dropped 0 bases and J dropped 5 bases, with 11 bases sitting between them. For the CDR3, the DNA is TGTGCCAGCAGTTACTCGACGGAGGGCCACGAGCAGTACTTC. This gives the protein CASSYSTEGHEQYF.

The sample holds a few counts of this clonotype. The chain couples TRBV7-8 to TRBJ2-5, with D maybe TRBD2 (5 bases). The V end lost 2 bases, the J end lost 5 bases, and 15 bases lay between the germline ends. CDR3 length: 15 residues. Germline V lookup: CDR1 SGHVS, CDR2 FQNEAQ. DNA of the CDR3: TGTGCCAGCAGCTTAACCTGGTACCCGGGGGAGACCCAGTACTTC. Protein sequence: CASSLTWYPGETQYF.

As concerns this clonotype: Mismatch with germline at one junction end may stem from a read error. This CDR3 is CASSLTQRQTQETQYF. The CDR3 region has the DNA TGTGCTAGCAGTTTAACCCAAAGACAGACCCAAGAGACCCAGTACTTC. This chain joins TRBV12-3 or TRBV12-4 and TRBJ2-5, with D maybe TRBD1 (5 bases). The CDR3 is 16 residues long.

This clonotype was seen a few times. This chain uses TRBV7-2 with TRBJ2-7; D is unclear. Germline CDR1 reads SGHTA; CDR2 reads FQGNSA. The V gene lost 1 base and the J gene lost 0 bases, with 25 bases spanning the gap. CDR3 length: 20 residues. CDR3 DNA sequence: TGTGCCAGCAGCTTAGTTAGGGCAGCCCTCGGGTACAATGACTCCTACGAGCAGTACTTC. Translated, it gives CASSLVRAALGYNDSYEQYF.

The genes are TRBV4-2 and TRBJ2-1; 10 positions match TRBD2. J gave up 4 bases and V 0 bases, and 6 bases lay outside the gene matches. Germline V gene sequence: CDR1 LGHNA, CDR2 YNFKEQ. The CDR3 extends over 17 amino acids. The CDR3 nucleotides read TGTGCCAGCAGCCAAGATGGGTGGACTAGCGGTTACAATGAGCAGTTCTTC. Translated: CASSQDGWTSGYNEQFF.

This clonotype was picked up a small number of times. The chain joins TRBV7-2 to TRBJ2-1; D remains unclear. V lost 1 base, J lost 1 base, and 11 bases lay in between. Germline CDR1 reads SGHTA; CDR2 reads FQGNSA. The CDR3 contains 16 residues. The CDR3 DNA reads TGTGCCAGCAGCTTAGTCGGCGCCAGTTCCTACAATGAGCAGTTCTTC. It specifies CASSLVGASSYNEQFF. Full variable domain (outside the CDR3, taken from reference TRBV7-2 and TRBJ2-1): GAGVSQSPSNKVTEKGKDVELRCDPISGHTALYWYRQSLGQGLEFLIYFQGNSAPDKSGLPSDRFSAERTGGSVSTLTIQRTQQEDSAVYLCASSLVGASSYNEQFFGPGTRLTVL.

The chain carries TRBV12-3 or TRBV12-4 and TRBJ2-7, with TRBD1 matching over 8 bases. Trimming at V came to 3 bases and at J to 6 bases, leaving 13 bases not matched to a gene. This CDR3 has 16 residues. CDR3 protein: CASSFLGQVLGGEQYF. In nucleotides, the CDR3 is TGTGCCAGCAGTTTTTTGGGACAGGTCCTAGGGGGCGAGCAGTACTTC.

This sequence joins TRBV7-2 and TRBJ2-7, with 7 bases matching TRBD1. This CDR3 region has 16 residues. Germline CDR1 reads SGHTA; CDR2 reads FQGNSA. The ends lost 1 base at V and 0 bases at J; junction bases unmatched: 6. The CDR3 loop is CASSLVGQVSSYEQYF. CDR3 sequence (DNA): TGTGCCAGCAGCTTAGTCGGACAGGTGAGCTCCTACGAGCAGTACTTC.

This chain connects TRBV9 to TRBJ2-5, with 8 bases fitting TRBD1. The assigned J gene may be wrong: the sequence end matches TRBJ2-7 better. Germline V lookup: CDR1 SGDLS, CDR2 YYNGEE. This CDR3 is 14 amino acids long. The DNA for the CDR3 is TGTGCCAGCAGCGTAGGGGGACAGGAGGACGAGCAGTACTTC. This gives the protein CASSVGGQEDEQYF.

This clonotype was detected a few times. This rearrangement joins TRBV5-1 to TRBJ2-7; possible D gene TRBD1, 7 bases. This CDR3 is 15 amino acids long. V dropped 4 bases and J dropped 3 bases, with 17 bases sitting between them. Germline CDR1 SGHRS, CDR2 YFSETQ. The CDR3 spells CASSGGTENFYEQYF. CDR3 sequence (DNA): TGCGCCAGCAGCGGAGGGACAGAGAATTTCTACGAGCAGTACTTC.

The chain recombines TRBV5-1 with TRBJ1-2; no firm D call. The ends were cut back, 4 bases at V and 4 bases at J, with 17 bases in the middle. This CDR3 is built from 15 residues. Germline V lookup: CDR1 SGHRS, CDR2 YFSETQ. DNA of the CDR3: TGCGCCAGCAGCCCAAAGGAGGAGATCCTCTATGGCTACACCTTC. Translated, it gives CASSPKEEILYGYTF.

In this sample, this clonotype turned up a few times. The CDR3 bases are TGTGCCAGCACCGTCGACAGGGACTACGAGCAGTACTTC. This gives the protein CASTVDRDYEQYF. This chain links TRBV7-2 with TRBJ2-7; TRBD1 aligns across 7 bases. The CDR3 sequence is 13 residues long. Germline-derived CDR1 and CDR2 are SGHTA and FQGNSA. V trimming: 7 bases; J trimming: 3 bases; junction bases outside the gene matches: 6. The variable domain in full, completed from reference TRBV7-2 and TRBJ2-7, reads GAGVSQSPSNKVTEKGKDVELRCDPISGHTALYWYRQSLGQGLEFLIYFQGNSAPDKSGLPSDRFSAERTGGSVSTLTIQRTQQEDSAVYLCASTVDRDYEQYFGPGTRLTVT.

This clonotype was seen a few times. CDR3 bases: TGTGCCAGCAGCATCTCGCCCTGGCCAGATACGCAGTATTTT. This codes for CASSISPWPDTQYF. The V and J genes are TRBV7-3 and TRBJ2-3, with unresolved D. V was shortened by 5 bases and J by 4 bases, with 13 bases between the two germline ends. This CDR3 is built from 14 residues. In germline, CDR1 is SGHTA, CDR2 FQGTGA.

This clonotype came up a few times. The chain couples TRBV27 to TRBJ2-7; D is ambiguous. The CDR3 has 13 amino acids. Per the germline V gene, CDR1 is MNHEY and CDR2 is SMNVEV (reference sequence). V was cut by 2 bases and J by 5 bases, with 10 bases left in between. The CDR3 sequence: CASSLSRSNEQYF. In nucleotides, the CDR3 is TGTGCCAGCAGTTTAAGCAGGTCCAACGAGCAGTACTTC.

V usage is TRBV12-3 or TRBV12-4 and J usage is TRBJ2-5; 10 bases align to TRBD2. This CDR3 spans 15 amino acids. V trimming: 3 bases; J trimming: 1 base; junction bases outside the gene matches: 2. CDR3 in DNA: TGTGCCAGCAGTTTCTCTAGCGGGGGCCAAGAGACCCAGTACTTC. Residues: CASSFSSGGQETQYF.

This clonotype has a handful of counts. The chain links TRBV28 to TRBJ1-1, with D uncertain. V shed 6 bases and J shed 1 base, with 9 bases lying between them. CDR3 size: 13 residues. Germline V gives CDR1 MDHEN, CDR2 SYDVKM. The CDR3 coding sequence is TGTGCCAGCAGCTCTCCGGGGAACACTGAAGCTTTCTTT. This encodes CASSSPGNTEAFF. Looking up the rest from reference TRBV28 and TRBJ1-1 gives the full variable domain: DVKVTQSSRYLVKRTGEKVFLECVQDMDHENMFWYRQDPGLGLRLIYFSYDVKMKEKGDIPEGYSVSREKKERFSLILESASTNQTSMYLCASSSPGNTEAFFGQGTRLTVV.